Presented here are 19 T cell receptor beta chains from one specimen sequenced in a study of control samples from healthy donors and cancer patients (dated by TCRdb to about 2020). The library was built by means of the immunoSEQ multiplex PCR assay. In TCRdb, the immuneACCESS table is reduced to in-frame sequences with V and J assigned. These tables do not hold every clone; where another copy was compared, an unresolved V gene accounts for under half, and the others remain unexplained. The sample includes about 82,000 clones, with about 90% observed a single time. The top ten hold roughly a fifth of the sample. The sample taken for sequencing was blood. These receptors were taken from a man in his fifties in good health.

The chain has TRBV11-3 and TRBJ2-3; TRBD2 aligns across 11 bases. CDR3 length equals 16 residues. The V segment lost 5 bases and the J segment 4 bases; nucleotides outside the gene matches: 8. Germline V gene lookup returns CDR1 SGHNT and CDR2 YENEEA. DNA of the CDR3: TGTGCCAGCAGCCTCCTTCTAGCGGGAGGCGCAGATACGCAGTATTTT. Translated, it gives CASSLLLAGGADTQYF.

The chain employs TRBV4-3 and TRBJ2-1; TRBD2 matches at 15 bases. The germline V gene encodes CDR1 LGHNA and CDR2 YSLEER. The CDR3 is 20 residues long. V gave up 0 bases and J gave up 3 bases; unmatched junction bases: 9. The CDR3 here is CASSQDHSGLAGGNYNEQFF. CDR3 bases: TGCGCCAGCAGCCAAGATCACTCGGGACTAGCGGGAGGAAACTACAATGAGCAGTTCTTC.

The chain joins TRBV10-3 to TRBJ2-3; D not certain. Per germline, CDR1 ENHRY and CDR2 SYGVKD. Trimming took 11 bases from V and 0 from J, leaving 18 bases between them. The CDR3 is 15 residues long. CDR3 region: CAVRAEFSSTDTQYF. CDR3 coding DNA: TGTGCCGTCCGGGCGGAGTTCTCTAGCACAGATACGCAGTATTTT.

The V call is TRBV2, the J call TRBJ2-5; D is ambiguous. The CDR3 contains 14 residues. The V gene's germline CDR1 is SNHLY and CDR2 FYNNEI. The V end was cut by 8 bases, the J end by 4 bases, with 17 bases between. In DNA form, the CDR3 reads TGTGCCAGCGGTGGCGGCGGAACGGGAGAGACCCAGTACTTC. It translates to CASGGGGTGETQYF.

This clone was observed a handful of times. This chain uses TRBV30 with TRBJ1-5, with D perhaps TRBD1 (5 bases). With 4 bases removed from V and 0 bases from J, the gap between germline ends came to 10 bases. CDR1 is GTSNPN, CDR2 SVGIG, per germline (reference sequence). The CDR3 has 14 residues. The CDR3 here is CAWKGGGSNQPQHF. The CDR3 nucleotides are TGTGCCTGGAAGGGTGGGGGTAGCAATCAGCCCCAGCATTTT.

The V and J genes are TRBV27 and TRBJ2-1; D is possibly TRBD2 (6 bases). CDR1 MNHEY and CDR2 SMNVEV come from the germline V gene (reference sequence). CDR3 length: 13 residues. The V end lost 9 bases, the J end lost 6 bases, and 15 bases lay between the germline ends. CDR3 protein: CARASGGINEQFF. Here the CDR3 DNA reads TGTGCCAGGGCCAGTGGGGGGATCAATGAGCAGTTCTTC.

This rearrangement joins TRBV6-2 or TRBV6-3 to TRBJ2-5; TRBD2 matches 11 bases. The CDR3 totals 17 residues. Germline CDR1 is MNHEY and CDR2 is SVGEGT. The ends lost 5 bases at V and 5 bases at J; junction bases unmatched: 13. CDR3 protein: CASSTRKLAGVGETQYF. The CDR3 DNA is TGTGCCAGCAGTACTCGGAAACTAGCGGGAGTAGGGGAGACCCAGTACTTC.

The V gene is TRBV5-1, the J gene TRBJ2-2, with TRBD2 identical over 8 bases. J lost 6 bases, V lost 2 bases, and 3 bases had no gene match. The CDR3 length is 14 residues. Looked up from germline, CDR1 is SGHRS and CDR2 is YFSETQ. In DNA, the CDR3 is TGCGCCAGCAGCTTACTAGCGGCGGCCGGGGAGCTGTTTTTT. Translating gives CASSLLAAAGELFF.

V and J are TRBV3-1 (or the pseudogene TRBV3-2) and TRBJ2-1; TRBD1 matches at 11 bases. The CDR3 covers 20 residues. The germline gives CDR1 LGHDT, CDR2 YNNKEL (reference sequence). V shed 4 bases, J shed 0 bases, and the junction held 14 bases outside the gene matches. Here the CDR3 reads CASSPLIGTGGLPSYNEQFF. CDR3 DNA: TGTGCCAGCAGCCCGCTAATCGGGACAGGGGGACTCCCCTCCTACAATGAGCAGTTCTTC.

The chain is built from TRBV23-1 and TRBJ2-2, with TRBD2 matching over 8 bases. TRBV23-1 falls under the ORF class, with uncertain function. Trimming cost V 11 bases and J 3 bases; bases outside gene matches: 14. The length of the CDR3 is 16 residues. The CDR3 region has the DNA TGCGCCCTTACCTCTAGCGGGTGGAAGGACACCGGGGAGCTGTTTTTT. This codes for CALTSSGWKDTGELFF.

This clone was detected only a few times. This chain joins TRBV6-5 and TRBJ1-2; D perhaps matches TRBD1 (6 bases). Deletions cut 8 bases from V and 3 bases from J, with 13 bases between. The CDR3 has 13 residues. Germline V lookup: CDR1 MNHEY, CDR2 SVGAGI. This CDR3 reads CASADRPDYGYTF. The CDR3 DNA reads TGTGCCAGCGCAGACAGGCCAGACTATGGCTACACCTTC.

The chain couples TRBV10-1 to TRBJ2-2, with a possible D match to TRBD2 (6 bases). Between the trimmed V and J ends, which lost 2 bases and 5 bases, there was a span of 15 bases. This CDR3 spans 16 amino acids. CDR1 and CDR2 from the germline V gene are WNHNN and SYGVQD (reference sequence). In DNA, the CDR3 is TGCGCCAGCAGTGAGAGGGGACTCACAACAACCGGGGAGCTGTTTTTT. This sequence encodes CASSERGLTTTGELFF.

A note on this clone: A read error may account for a junction end that differs from germline. The J gene is TRBJ2-2, the V gene TRBV7-7; 9 nucleotides align to TRBD2. This CDR3 has 15 residues. CDR1 is SSHAT and CDR2 is FNYEAQ in the germline V gene (reference sequence). The CDR3 region is CASSKLAGNTGELFF. The CDR3 DNA sequence: TGTGCTAGCAGCAAACTAGCGGGGAACACCGGGGAGCTGTTTTTT.

The chain has TRBV29-1 and TRBJ1-2; no reliable D call. The CDR3 is 12 residues long. Germline loops: CDR1 SQVTM, CDR2 ANQGSEA. Deletions cut 4 bases from V and 2 bases from J, with 8 bases between. The CDR3: CSVVDGNYGYTF. The CDR3 DNA reads TGCAGCGTTGTAGACGGAAACTATGGCTACACCTTC.

The CDR3, as DNA: TGTGCCAGCAGCCTTAGCGGGAGATACTACAATGAGCAGTTCTTC. Encoded protein: CASSLSGRYYNEQFF. The V call is TRBV14, the J call TRBJ2-1, with 9 bases lining up with TRBD2. Germline CDR1 is SGHDN and CDR2 is FVKESK. The CDR3 has 15 amino acids. The ends lost 4 bases at V and 3 bases at J; junction bases unmatched: 4.

The chain recombines TRBV19 with TRBJ1-3; D is ambiguous. The CDR3 sequence is 12 residues long. CDR1 and CDR2 from the germline V gene are LNHDA and SQIVND (reference sequence). V lost 4 bases to trimming and J lost 4 bases, with 5 bases between them. The CDR3 here is CASSTEGNTIYF. For the CDR3, the DNA is TGTGCCAGTAGTACGGAGGGAAACACCATATATTTT.

This clone was seen just once. The chain combines TRBV7-3 with TRBJ2-7; 9 bases are a match to TRBD2. With V trimmed by 2 bases and J by 4 bases, 0 bases remained unmatched. From germline, CDR1 is SGHTA and CDR2 FQGTGA. CDR3 length: 13 amino acids. The CDR3: CASSLAGGYEQYF. In nucleotides, the CDR3 is TGTGCCAGCAGCTTAGCGGGAGGGTACGAGCAGTACTTC. Complete variable domain (other parts from reference TRBV7-3 and TRBJ2-7): GAGVSQTPSNKVTEKGKYVELRCDPISGHTALYWYRQSLGQGPEFLIYFQGTGAADDSGLPNDRFFAVRPEGSVSTLKIQRTERGDSAVYLCASSLAGGYEQYFGPGTRLTVT.

The genes are TRBV9 and TRBJ2-3; D is perhaps TRBD2 (5 bases). V lost 0 bases and J lost 10, with 18 bases in between. Germline loops: CDR1 SGDLS, CDR2 YYNGEE. This CDR3 has 15 residues. In nucleotides, the CDR3 is TGTGCCAGCAGCGTAGCGGAAGTAGCGCCCTCCTCGCAGTATTTT. It yields the protein CASSVAEVAPSSQYF.

J is TRBJ2-2 and V is TRBV4-2; no definite D call. CDR3 length equals 13 residues. The germline CDR1 and CDR2 sequences are LGHNA and YNFKEQ. V was pared by 0 bases and J by 4 bases, with 3 bases between. CDR3 protein: CASSQDFTGELFF. The CDR3 DNA reads TGTGCCAGCAGCCAAGACTTCACCGGGGAGCTGTTTTTT.